What follows describes a single T cell receptor (beta chain). What it recognizes is unknown. The data were obtained in a study of cytomegalovirus exposure and HLA in healthy donors. The study, taken as a whole, reports: Common viral pathogens seemed, in a later analysis, to connect with several of the most significant clusters. A later analysis reportedly found that, within productive TCRs, an Asian-associated ancestry cluster had fewer N-insertions than the mean observed across the approximately 670 donors. Some highly shared sequence variants likely arose as a pipeline artifact.

PCR employed 60 Vbeta and 13 Jbeta primers. The assay was immunoSEQ multiplex PCR, and TCRdb's table has in-frame clones only and misses some. The table has nearly 110,000 clones, around 77% seen once. Deletions cut 6 bases from V and 1 base from J, with 15 bases between. The length of the CDR3 is 15 residues. Germline lookup yields CDR1 SGHTA and CDR2 FQGNSA. The chain joins TRBV7-2 to TRBJ1-1; D remains unclear. This receptor was identified in a male donor in good health and CMV-seronegative. Sequencing was performed on PBMCs. This chain's CDR3 is CASRGPTGRNTEAFF. CDR3 nucleotide sequence: TGTGCCAGCAGGGGTCCCACTGGGAGGAACACTGAAGCTTTCTTT.